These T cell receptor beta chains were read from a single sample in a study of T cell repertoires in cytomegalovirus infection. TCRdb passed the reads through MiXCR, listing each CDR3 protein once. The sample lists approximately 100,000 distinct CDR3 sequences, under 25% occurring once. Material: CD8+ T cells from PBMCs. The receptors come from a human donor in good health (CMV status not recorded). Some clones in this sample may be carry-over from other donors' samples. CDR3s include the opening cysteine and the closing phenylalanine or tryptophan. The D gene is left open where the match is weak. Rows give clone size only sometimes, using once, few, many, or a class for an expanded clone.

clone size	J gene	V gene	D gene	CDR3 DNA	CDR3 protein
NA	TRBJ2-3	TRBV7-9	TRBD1	TGTGCCAGCGGGGTACCGGACAGGGCGTCTGATACGCAGTATTTT	CASGVPDRASDTQYF
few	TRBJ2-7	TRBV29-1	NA	TGCAGCGTTGTCGAGGACATCTCCTACGAGCAGTACTTC	CSVVEDISYEQYF
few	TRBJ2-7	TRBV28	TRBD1	TGTGCCAGCAGTTTGGAAGGCGGACAGGGCTACGAGCAGTACTTC	CASSLEGGQGYEQYF
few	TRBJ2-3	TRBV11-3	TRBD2	TGTGCCAGCAGCTTAGGTCCACTAGCGGGAGTAAAGGATACGCAGTATTTT	CASSLGPLAGVKDTQYF
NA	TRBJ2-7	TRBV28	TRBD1	TGTGCCAGCAGTCTCCGCCGGGACAGGGGGCTCTCCTACGAGCAGTACTTC	CASSLRRDRGLSYEQYF
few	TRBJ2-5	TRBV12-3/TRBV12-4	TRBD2	TGTGCCAGCAGGAGACTAGCGGGAGTGGAAGAGACCCAGTACTTC	CASRRLAGVEETQYF
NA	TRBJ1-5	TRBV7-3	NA	TGTGCCAGCAGCTTAAGGCATGGTCAGCCCCAGCATTTT	CASSLRHGQPQHF
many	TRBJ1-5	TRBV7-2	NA	TGTGCCAGCAGCTTATCCGGGGGTAGCAATCAGCCCCAGCATTTT	CASSLSGGSNQPQHF
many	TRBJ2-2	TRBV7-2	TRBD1	TGTGCCAGCAGCTTAGGAAGGGGGCTGGTTGGGGAGCTGTTTTTT	CASSLGRGLVGELFF
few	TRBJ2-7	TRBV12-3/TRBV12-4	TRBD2	TGTGCCAGCACTCCCCTTCTGGGGGGGGGCGAGCAGTACTTC	CASTPLLGGGEQYF
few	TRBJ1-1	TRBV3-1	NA	TGTGCCAGCAGCGTAAGGGACTCGAACACTGAAGCTTTCTTT	CASSVRDSNTEAFF
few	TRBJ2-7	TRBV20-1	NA	TGCAGTGCTAGAGATCGAGGATACGAGCAGTACTTC	CSARDRGYEQYF
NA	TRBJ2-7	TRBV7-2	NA	TGTGCCAGCTTGGCCGGGAGATCCCCCTACGAGCAGTACTTC	CASLAGRSPYEQYF
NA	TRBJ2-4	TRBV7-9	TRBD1	TGTGCCAGCAGCGCCAGGGACAGGCCGGGCAGGGAGTACTTC	CASSARDRPGREYF
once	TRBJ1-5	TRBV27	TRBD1	TGTGCCAGCAGTTCCCGGGACAGAAATCAGCCCCAGCATTTT	CASSSRDRNQPQHF
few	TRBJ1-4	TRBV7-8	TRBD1	TGTGCCAGCAGATTGGACAGGGGAAATGAAAAACTGTTTTTT	CASRLDRGNEKLFF
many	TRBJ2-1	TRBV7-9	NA	TGTGCCAGCAGCTTAGCTGGGACCTACAATGAGCAGTTCTTC	CASSLAGTYNEQFF
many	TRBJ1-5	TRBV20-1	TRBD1	TGCAGTGCTAGGGACAGGGACGCGAGCAATCAGCCCCAGCATTTT	CSARDRDASNQPQHF
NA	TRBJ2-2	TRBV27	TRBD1	TGTGCCAGCAGTCACTCCGGGACAGGGCACCGGGAGCTGTTTTTT	CASSHSGTGHRELFF
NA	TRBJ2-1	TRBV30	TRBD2	TGTGCCTGGAGTGTAGGAGCGGGAGGCTCATGGAATGAGCAGTTCTTC	CAWSVGAGGSWNEQFF
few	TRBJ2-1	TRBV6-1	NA	TGTGCCAGCAGCGATTGGTCGAGTCACAATGAGCAGTTCTTC	CASSDWSSHNEQFF
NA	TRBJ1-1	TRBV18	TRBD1	TGTGCCAGCTCACCTTCGACAGGGAGGACTGAAGCTTTCTTT	CASSPSTGRTEAFF
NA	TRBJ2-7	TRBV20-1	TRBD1	TGCAGTGCCACTCCGGGGGGACAGGGCGTCGAGCAGTACTTC	CSATPGGQGVEQYF
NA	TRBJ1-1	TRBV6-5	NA	TGTGCCAGCAGTTACTCTCAGGTTTTGAACACTGAAGCTTTCTTT	CASSYSQVLNTEAFF
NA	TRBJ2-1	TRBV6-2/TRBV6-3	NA	TGTGCCAGCCGCGGGGATGAGCAGTTCTTC	CASRGDEQFF
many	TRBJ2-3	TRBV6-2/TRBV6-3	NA	TGTGCCAGCAGGCCCCCCAAGCGAGATACGCAGTATTTT	CASRPPKRDTQYF
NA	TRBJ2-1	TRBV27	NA	TGTGCCAGCAGTTTAGAGAGTTGGCCGGCTGAGCAGTTCTTC	CASSLESWPAEQFF
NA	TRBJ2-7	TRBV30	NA	TGTGCCTCGATTAACTTAAGCTACGAGCAGTACTTC	CASINLSYEQYF
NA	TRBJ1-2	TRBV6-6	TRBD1	TGTGCCAGCAGTCAAACAGGGGGCGCGAGAGGCTACACCTTC	CASSQTGGARGYTF